These 20 T cell receptor beta chains came from one sample sequenced in a study of CD8+CD57+ T cells in acquired aplastic anemia. Genomic DNA provided the template from which TCR beta VDJ and CDR3 profiles were obtained. Using its own MiXCR run on the reads, TCRdb lists one record per CDR3 protein. The table has 150,000 to 200,000 distinct CDR3 sequences, 35% to 55% seen once. Specimen: sorted CD4+, CD8+, or CD8+CD57+ T cells (not recorded which) from PBMCs. These receptors came from a human donor in good health.

This clonotype was seen repeatedly, ten times or more. The chain employs TRBV19 and TRBJ2-7, with D unresolved. This CDR3 region has 13 residues. Deletions cut 5 bases from V and 2 bases from J, with 10 bases between. The germline V gene encodes CDR1 LNHDA and CDR2 SQIVND (reference sequence). The CDR3, as DNA: TGTGCCAGTAGTCTAGGTCCGCCCTACGAGCAGTACTTC. It yields the protein CASSLGPPYEQYF.

This clonotype appeared many times. The V and J genes are TRBV6-1 and TRBJ1-3; no definite D call. The germline CDR1 and CDR2 sequences are MNHNS and SASEGT. The CDR3 spans 14 residues. Trimming shortened V by 6 bases and J by 3 bases, and 12 bases separated the two germline ends. CDR3 loop: CASRPRGIGNTIYF. As DNA, the CDR3 is TGTGCCAGCAGGCCCCGAGGGATTGGAAACACCATATATTTT.

This chain links TRBV20-1 with TRBJ2-7, with D perhaps TRBD2 (6 bases). Germline lookup yields CDR1 DFQATT and CDR2 SNEGSKA (reference sequence). Trimming stripped 2 bases from V and 0 bases from J, with 11 bases between. CDR3 length equals 14 residues. The CDR3 is CSARPRDFSYEQYF. The CDR3 DNA reads TGCAGTGCTAGACCCCGGGACTTCTCCTACGAGCAGTACTTC.

This clonotype was seen ten or more times. This sequence joins TRBV19 and TRBJ1-1; no definite D call. CDR1 is LNHDA and CDR2 is SQIVND in the germline V gene (reference sequence). This CDR3 is built from 15 residues. V lost 1 base, J lost 0 bases, and 9 bases lay in between. The CDR3 reads CASSIGGAMNTEAFF. In DNA, the CDR3 is TGTGCCAGTAGTATAGGGGGAGCCATGAACACTGAAGCTTTCTTT.

This clonotype was picked up many times. This chain links TRBV20-1 with TRBJ2-3, with 8 bases aligning to TRBD2. The CDR3 runs to 15 residues. Germline V CDR1 and CDR2: DFQATT, SNEGSKA (reference sequence). Losses at the gene ends were 6 bases for V and 12 bases for J; bases not matched to a gene: 20. CDR3 sequence: CSALPARGASEPQYF. The CDR3 nucleotides are TGCAGTGCGCTTCCGGCGCGGGGGGCCTCCGAGCCCCAGTATTTT.

The table lists this clonotype with many counts. The V and J genes are TRBV15 and TRBJ1-5; D perhaps matches TRBD1 (6 bases). CDR1 and CDR2 (germline): LNHNV, YYDKDF (reference sequence). The CDR3 totals 14 residues. Between the trimmed V and J ends, which lost 6 bases and 3 bases, there was a span of 12 bases. The CDR3 protein is CATRTRGDNQPQHF. CDR3 sequence (DNA): TGTGCCACCAGAACGAGGGGGGACAATCAGCCCCAGCATTTT.

This clonotype was seen a few times. The chain combines TRBV24-1 with TRBJ2-7; 8 bases match TRBD1. This CDR3 is 16 amino acids long. Germline-derived CDR1 and CDR2 are KGHDR and SFDVKD. J gave up 1 base and V 5 bases, and 9 bases lay outside the gene matches. CDR3 in DNA: TGTGCCACCAGTGCCTTGGACAGGGTGATTTCCTACGAGCAGTACTTC. Translation gives CATSALDRVISYEQYF.

The DNA of the CDR3 is TGTGCCAGCAGTGATGACACCGGGGAGCTGTTTTTT. Its translation: CASSDDTGELFF. The chain combines TRBV25-1 with TRBJ2-2; D not resolved. This CDR3 is built from 12 residues. The V and J ends lost 3 bases and 3 bases respectively, with 2 bases between them. The germline V gene encodes CDR1 MGHDK and CDR2 SYGVNS.

This clonotype was seen at least ten times. V is TRBV20-1 and J is TRBJ2-1; the match to TRBD1 covers 7 bases. There are 12 residues in the CDR3. CDR1 and CDR2 (germline): DFQATT, SNEGSKA (reference sequence). The J segment lost 9 bases and the V segment lost 2 bases, leaving 4 bases of the junction unmatched. The chain's CDR3 is CSARTDRSEQFF. In nucleotides, the CDR3 is TGCAGTGCTAGAACGGACAGGAGTGAGCAGTTCTTC.

On this clonotype itself: Just one base apart from a much larger clone, this may be a read error. It is likely a read error, because the conserved phenylalanine at the end of the CDR3 is missing. The chain has TRBV5-6 and TRBJ1-1, with 10 bases matching TRBD1. With V trimmed by 0 bases and J by 10 bases, 3 bases remained unmatched. Germline loops: CDR1 SGHDT, CDR2 YYEEEE. The CDR3 sequence is 13 residues long. CDR3 DNA sequence: TGTGCCAGCAGCTTGGCAGGACAGGGGGGAGCTTTCCTT. This translates into CASSLAGQGGAFL.

The chain has TRBV6-1 and TRBJ1-4; 8 nucleotides agree with TRBD1. CDR3 length: 16 amino acids. The V gene's germline CDR1 is MNHNS and CDR2 SASEGT. Trimming cost V 5 bases and J 0 bases; bases outside gene matches: 5. The CDR3 DNA reads as TGTGCCAGCAGTCCACAGGGGGTACCAACTAATGAAAAACTGTTTTTT. It codes for CASSPQGVPTNEKLFF.

The chain uses TRBV29-1 and TRBJ2-1, with D unclear. CDR1 SQVTM and CDR2 ANQGSEA come from the germline V gene. The CDR3 is 14 amino acids. V was pared by 3 bases and J by 3 bases, with 12 bases between. The CDR3 DNA reads as TGCAGCGTTGAGTCGCCTGCCGTCTACAATGAGCAGTTCTTC. This sequence encodes CSVESPAVYNEQFF.

Many counts were recorded for this clonotype. The chain links TRBV12-3 or TRBV12-4 to TRBJ1-6, with TRBD1 matching over 7 bases. This CDR3 has 15 amino acids. V was clipped by 5 bases and J by 10 bases; unmatched bases: 11. CDR3 protein: CASSPGGAGWSPLHF. In DNA, the CDR3 is TGTGCCAGCAGTCCAGGGGGGGCTGGGTGGTCACCCCTCCACTTT.

This clonotype came up many times. The chain couples TRBV10-3 to TRBJ2-7; 7 positions agree with TRBD1. There are 13 residues in the CDR3. CDR1 is ENHRY, CDR2 SYGVKD, per germline. With V trimmed by 8 bases and J by 4 bases, 8 bases remained unmatched. The CDR3 nucleotides are TGTGCCATCCAAGACAGGGTTTATTACGAGCAGTACTTC. Translation gives CAIQDRVYYEQYF.

The chain combines TRBV10-3 with TRBJ2-7; weak D call: TRBD1 (6 bases). Germline CDR1 reads ENHRY; CDR2 reads SYGVKD. Deletions cut 1 base from V and 1 base from J, with 14 bases between. This CDR3 has 16 amino acids. The CDR3 nucleotides read TGTGCCATCAGTGAGTTAGACAGGTCTTCATCCTACGAGCAGTACTTC. This gives the protein CAISELDRSSSYEQYF.

This clonotype was recorded at least ten times. The chain employs TRBV5-1 and TRBJ1-2, with 7 bases matching TRBD1. V was clipped by 4 bases and J by 4 bases; unmatched bases: 7. CDR1 and CDR2 (germline): SGHRS, YFSETQ. The CDR3 runs 14 residues. CDR3 loop: CASSLRDSSYGYTF. The CDR3 DNA is TGCGCCAGCAGCCTGAGGGACAGCTCCTATGGCTACACCTTC.

This clonotype appeared many times. The chain employs TRBV24-1 and TRBJ1-2; 7 bases line up with TRBD1. V lost 5 bases and J lost 1; bases outside the gene matches: 3. Looked up from germline, CDR1 is KGHDR and CDR2 is SFDVKD. This CDR3 contains 14 residues. The CDR3 sequence: CATSGWDSNYGYTF. CDR3 bases: TGTGCCACCAGTGGCTGGGACAGTAACTATGGCTACACCTTC.

In the case of this clonotype: An end of the junction differs from the germline gene, which may be a read error. This sequence joins TRBV2 and TRBJ1-1; no firm D call. This CDR3 is built from 14 residues. The germline V gene has CDR1 SNHLY and CDR2 FYNNEI. The CDR3 bases are TGTGCCAGCAGAGGGCGGCAGCTGGTCACTGAAGCTTTCTTC. The encoded protein is CASRGRQLVTEAFF.

This clonotype was seen a handful of times. The rearrangement links TRBV29-1 to TRBJ2-1, with unresolved D. Looked up from germline, CDR1 is SQVTM and CDR2 is ANQGSEA. The CDR3 is 11 amino acids. Trimming removed 7 bases at V and 7 bases at J, with 11 bases between. This CDR3 reads CSADSINEQFF. CDR3 DNA: TGCAGCGCCGACTCCATAAATGAGCAGTTCTTC.

This rearrangement joins TRBV10-3 to TRBJ2-7; possibly TRBD1 for D (7 bases). V was clipped by 4 bases and J by 3 bases, with 10 bases between them. Germline V gene sequence: CDR1 ENHRY, CDR2 SYGVKD. The CDR3 covers 13 residues. Here the CDR3 reads CAISVQGGYEQYF. The CDR3 nucleotides are TGTGCCATCAGTGTCCAGGGGGGCTACGAGCAGTACTTC.